Many counts were recorded for the clone carrying this T cell receptor beta chain. Antigen: not known. The record originates from a study of T-cell memory formation after mild COVID-19. Looked up from germline, CDR1 is SQVTM and CDR2 is ANQGSEA. The V and J ends lost 5 bases and 2 bases, in that order; junction bases with no gene match: 2. This CDR3 is 12 amino acids long. TCRdb reprocessed the 5' RACE reads with MiXCR, giving one entry per CDR3 protein. The table records some 62,000 distinct CDR3 sequences, about 9.4% of them present only once. Whole-study findings and limits: CM and EM subsets held most contracting CD4+ clones; EMRA held CD8+ ones. Proof of SARS-CoV-2 specificity was absent for the second-wave clones that crested on day 37.

The sample was PBMCs or a T cell subset sorted from them (not recorded which). The TCR was taken from a man younger than 30 who had mild COVID-19 (a few samples of this study predate the infection). Cell type and time point are not known. The chain has TRBV29-1 and TRBJ2-5, with 7 bases lining up with TRBD1. The CDR3 DNA is TGCAGCGTTAGGGGGCCTCAAGAGACCCAGTACTTC. Protein sequence: CSVRGPQETQYF.